This T cell receptor (beta chain) derives from a study of T cell responses to AZD1222 COVID-19 vaccine. About the study: Recipients boosted at about 4 weeks or about 12 weeks are pooled.

Overall study findings and caveats: Only 6 or 7 people who got AZD1222 tested seropositive at baseline. There were mostly white British donors and more females than males, and clonal diversity was possibly underestimated.

Profiled with immunoSEQ multiplex PCR; TCRdb holds only in-frame clones, not every one. This sample carries around 130,000 clones, 93% of them seen once, and the ten largest clones take 5.4%. Per the germline V gene, CDR1 is SGHVS and CDR2 is FQNEAQ. V lost 0 bases, J lost 3 bases, and 12 bases lay in between. The CDR3 spans 16 residues. The sample holds one count of this clone. Its antigen is not identified. The chain couples TRBV7-8 to TRBJ1-3; D ambiguous. This sequence was found in an adult in good health. Sequenced here: peripheral blood, sampled on day 0 of AZD1222 vaccination. CDR3 bases: TGTGCCAGCAGCTTAGCGGTACCCGGAGGTGGAAACACCATATATTTT. It codes for CASSLAVPGGGNTIYF.